This T cell receptor beta chain is from a study of CD8 T cells in ankylosing spondylitis. The study's findings and limits: Clones linked to disease were reported to show significant enrichment in matched ankylosing spondylitis synovial fluid. Characteristic, it appeared, of ankylosing spondylitis blood was a TCR beta motif of 7 or 8 highly homologous variants.

Quantitative 5'-RACE with molecular barcodes produced the TCR beta libraries. MiXCR, applied by TCRdb to the 5' RACE reads, yields one record per CDR3 protein. The sample includes more than 300,000 distinct CDR3 sequences, under 14% of them seen just once. The CDR3 sequence is 15 residues long. Germline CDR1 SGHVS, CDR2 FQNEAQ. Trimming removed 5 bases at V and 7 bases at J, with 18 bases between. This clonotype was recorded at least ten times. Its antigen is still unknown. The sample consisted of blood, either unsorted or a sorted T cell fraction (not recorded which). The chain has TRBV7-8 and TRBJ2-1; perhaps TRBD2 as D (6 bases). This clonotype was obtained from a female donor with ankylosing spondylitis or in good health (not recorded which). CDR3 amino acids: CASSVTGTQRNEQFF. The CDR3 DNA follows: TGTGCCAGCAGCGTAACCGGGACTCAGCGAAATGAGCAGTTCTTC.